This entry lists 5 T cell receptor beta chains sequenced from one sample in a study of T cell responses to AZD1222 COVID-19 vaccine. Libraries were prepared by immunoSEQ multiplex PCR; TCRdb keeps only in-frame clonotypes and omits some of them. The sample has just over 60,000 clones, roughly 70% seen once. The specimen comprised peripheral blood, sampled on day 0 of AZD1222 vaccination. All receptors come from an adult in good health.

This clone was picked up one time. The chain uses TRBV19 and TRBJ1-5; a weak D match, TRBD1 (6 bases). Per germline, CDR1 LNHDA and CDR2 SQIVND (reference sequence). V lost 5 bases to trimming and J lost 5 bases, with 16 bases between them. This CDR3 region has 15 residues. CDR3 residues: CASSGGRVGDQPQHF. CDR3 bases: TGTGCCAGTAGTGGGGGCAGGGTAGGGGATCAGCCCCAGCATTTT.

The chain combines TRBV7-9 with TRBJ1-2; a weak D match, TRBD1 (5 bases). From germline, CDR1 is SEHNR and CDR2 FQNEAQ (reference sequence). The CDR3 is 13 amino acids. The V end was cut by 5 bases, the J end by 8 bases, with 15 bases between. The CDR3 protein is CASSPSPREGYTF. CDR3 coding DNA: TGTGCCAGCAGCCCTTCCCCCAGGGAGGGCTACACCTTC.

The chain combines TRBV11-3 with TRBJ2-7, with D tentatively TRBD1 (5 bases). Germline loops: CDR1 SGHNT, CDR2 YENEEA. The CDR3 contains 14 residues. V was shortened by 5 bases and J by 6 bases, with 17 bases between the two germline ends. In nucleotides, the CDR3 is TGTGCCAGCAGCCCTACTTCCGCTCAGGGCGAGCAGTACTTC. Amino acids: CASSPTSAQGEQYF.

The sample holds a few counts of this clone. The J gene is TRBJ1-1, the V gene TRBV19; 9 bases are a match to TRBD1. The CDR3 contains 14 residues. CDR1 is LNHDA, CDR2 SQIVND, per germline (reference sequence). V lost 4 bases and J lost 11; bases outside the gene matches: 11. The CDR3: CASSTDRGRRGAFF. As DNA, the CDR3 is TGTGCCAGTAGTACTGACAGGGGGAGACGTGGGGCTTTCTTT.

The chain combines TRBV7-2 with TRBJ2-7; D is perhaps TRBD2 (5 bases). CDR3 length: 13 residues. The germline CDR1 and CDR2 sequences are SGHTA and FQGNSA. V lost 7 bases and J 3 bases, leaving 13 bases between the germline ends. The CDR3 nucleotides are TGTGCCAGCACCCAACCGGGGTTCTACGAGCAGTACTTC. This sequence encodes CASTQPGFYEQYF.